These 15 T cell receptor beta chains share one sample of origin, sequenced in a study of T cells in Graves' hyperthyroidism and ophthalmopathy. Template material for amplifying TCR beta CDR3 regions consisted of RNA transcripts. The TCR CDR3 was amplified in a first-round RT-PCR using the HTBI primer set. TCRdb processed the multiplex PCR reads anew with MiXCR; each CDR3 protein has one entry. This table holds 700,000 or so distinct CDR3 sequences, around 13% found once. Sample: blood. The receptors were sampled from a woman aged 45-65 years with Graves' ophthalmopathy.

This clonotype was counted at least ten times. The rearrangement uses TRBV7-2 and TRBJ2-5, with 9 bases aligning to TRBD2. The germline V gene has CDR1 SGHTA and CDR2 FQGNSA. V dropped 7 bases and J dropped 5; count of bases not matched to a gene: 8. The CDR3 loop spans 14 amino acids. The CDR3 sequence is CASTLGLAWETQYF. The CDR3 bases are TGTGCCAGCACCCTCGGACTAGCGTGGGAGACCCAGTACTTC.

This clonotype has just a few counts. V is TRBV4-1 and J is TRBJ2-1; D not certain. The CDR3 runs 14 residues. Germline CDR1 is MGHRA and CDR2 is YSYEKL. V lost 1 base and J lost 8, with 12 bases in between. CDR3 sequence: CASSQVVRVDEQFF. Written as DNA, the CDR3 is TGCGCCAGCAGCCAAGTGGTAAGGGTTGATGAGCAGTTCTTC.

As for this clonotype: A much larger clone sits a single nucleotide away, making a read error possible. J is TRBJ2-2 and V is TRBV12-3 or TRBV12-4; 13 bases agree with TRBD2. The trim removed 3 bases at V and 4 bases at J, leaving 2 bases unmatched. CDR3 size: 16 residues. CDR3 protein: CASSFRLAGGTGELFF. In DNA, the CDR3 is TGTGCCAGCAGTTTCCGACTAGCGGGAGGCACCGGGGAGCTGTTTTTT.

This clonotype was counted ten times or more. The chain carries TRBV27 and TRBJ2-5, with D perhaps matching TRBD1 (5 bases). The length of the CDR3 is 16 residues. The V and J ends lost 1 base and 7 bases respectively, with 19 bases between them. The germline V gene has CDR1 MNHEY and CDR2 SMNVEV (reference sequence). The CDR3 spells CASSLLSTGYPGTQYF. The CDR3 nucleotides are TGTGCCAGCAGTTTATTGTCCACAGGATACCCAGGGACCCAGTACTTC.

This clonotype was detected ten times or more. The chain employs TRBV12-3 or TRBV12-4 and TRBJ2-7; D uncertain. V lost 3 bases to trimming and J lost 3 bases, with 6 bases between them. This CDR3 is built from 12 residues. Here the CDR3 DNA reads TGTGCCAGCAGTTTGTTAGTCTACGAGCAGTACTTC. Amino acids: CASSLLVYEQYF.

The chain carries TRBV3-1 and TRBJ1-1; TRBD1 might be the D (6 bases). This CDR3 comprises 15 residues. Trimming shortened V by 3 bases and J by 5 bases, and 16 bases separated the two germline ends. CDR1 and CDR2 (germline): LGHDT, YNNKEL (reference sequence). CDR3 coding DNA: TGTGCCAGCAGCCACGGACAGATATTTACTACTGAAGCTTTCTTT. This encodes CASSHGQIFTTEAFF.

This clonotype was detected only a few times. The J gene is TRBJ1-2, the V gene TRBV7-2; 10 positions agree with TRBD1. The ends lost 5 bases at V and 8 bases at J; junction bases unmatched: 5. Germline loops: CDR1 SGHTA, CDR2 FQGNSA. The CDR3 is made up of 13 amino acids. The CDR3: CASSARTGGGYTF. As DNA, the CDR3 is TGTGCCAGCAGCGCCCGGACAGGGGGAGGCTACACCTTC. Filled out from reference TRBV7-2 and TRBJ1-2, the complete variable domain reads GAGVSQSPSNKVTEKGKDVELRCDPISGHTALYWYRQSLGQGLEFLIYFQGNSAPDKSGLPSDRFSAERTGGSVSTLTIQRTQQEDSAVYLCASSARTGGGYTFGSGTRLTVV.

The table lists this clonotype with a few counts. This chain connects TRBV11-2 to TRBJ1-1; D is undetermined. The V gene's germline CDR1 is SGHAT and CDR2 FQNNGV. V lost 7 bases, J lost 10 bases, and 22 bases lay in between. The CDR3 is made up of 14 amino acids. CDR3 sequence reads: CASNPGPRMGPAFF. CDR3 DNA: TGTGCCAGCAACCCGGGCCCCCGAATGGGCCCAGCTTTCTTT.

The chain has TRBV19 and TRBJ1-1; D is uncertain. V shed 4 bases and J shed 6 bases, with 15 bases lying between them. The CDR3 has 14 amino acids. The germline gives CDR1 LNHDA, CDR2 SQIVND (reference sequence). The CDR3: CASSTNGPFPEAFF. The CDR3 bases are TGTGCCAGTAGTACAAACGGTCCGTTCCCTGAAGCTTTCTTT.

This clonotype was seen at least ten times. The V and J genes are TRBV7-9 and TRBJ2-1; tentatively, D is TRBD2 (5 bases). With 2 bases removed from V and 2 bases from J, the gap between germline ends came to 13 bases. Germline V gene data show CDR1 as SEHNR and CDR2 as FQNEAQ (reference sequence). This CDR3 has 16 amino acids. The CDR3 DNA reads TGTGCCAGCAGCTTAACGTTGGCGACTACCTACAATGAGCAGTTCTTC. This encodes CASSLTLATTYNEQFF.

There are a few counts of this clonotype. The genes are TRBV7-9 and TRBJ2-4, with 7 bases aligning to TRBD1. CDR3 length: 16 residues. Germline values: CDR1 SEHNR, CDR2 FQNEAQ (reference sequence). Unmatched junction bases numbered 11, after V lost 5 bases and J lost 4 bases. The CDR3 spells CASSGAPGQLKNIQYF. The CDR3 DNA is TGTGCCAGCAGCGGGGCACCGGGACAGCTAAAAAACATTCAGTACTTC.

This clonotype was picked up many times. The chain has TRBV29-1 and TRBJ2-3; D is perhaps TRBD1 (6 bases). CDR3 length: 14 amino acids. V was pared by 4 bases and J by 3 bases, with 14 bases between. The V gene's germline CDR1 is SQVTM and CDR2 ANQGSEA. CDR3 sequence (DNA): TGCAGCGTTGGCAGGGGCGAAAGGACAGATACGCAGTATTTT. Amino acid sequence: CSVGRGERTDTQYF.

This clonotype occurred many times. V and J are TRBV6-2 or TRBV6-3 and TRBJ1-5; D unresolved. Trimming removed 2 bases from V and 5 bases from J, with 7 bases in between. This CDR3 is 13 amino acids long. Germline-derived CDR1 and CDR2 are MNHEY and SVGEGT. In DNA form, the CDR3 reads TGTGCCAGCAGTTACCTCTCCCATCAGCCCCAGCATTTT. Amino acids: CASSYLSHQPQHF.

V is TRBV30 and J is TRBJ2-2; a possible D gene is TRBD1 (5 bases). Germline assignment: CDR1 GTSNPN and CDR2 SVGIG (reference sequence). Between the trimmed V and J ends, which lost 2 bases and 8 bases, there was a span of 12 bases. This CDR3 comprises 13 residues. The CDR3 coding sequence is TGTGCCTGGAGTCACTCAGGGCCTGGGGAGCTGTTTTTT. This encodes CAWSHSGPGELFF.

This clonotype was detected a few times. The genes are TRBV27 and TRBJ2-1; 10 bases agree with TRBD2. Per the germline V gene, CDR1 is MNHEY and CDR2 is SMNVEV (reference sequence). The trim removed 0 bases at V and 4 bases at J, leaving 18 bases unmatched. The CDR3 has 21 residues. CDR3 amino acids: CASSLSSHPLAGVARYNEQFF. The CDR3 DNA is TGTGCCAGCAGTTTATCGTCCCACCCTCTAGCGGGAGTGGCCCGATACAATGAGCAGTTCTTC.